The source of this TCR beta chain is a study of CD8 T cells in ankylosing spondylitis. TCRdb reprocessed the 5' RACE reads with MiXCR, giving one entry per CDR3 protein. The table records roughly 280,000 distinct CDR3 sequences, about 19% of them present only once. CDR1 KGHDR and CDR2 SFDVKD come from the germline V gene. V was clipped by 5 bases and J by 3 bases, with 8 bases between them. This CDR3 contains 13 residues. Sequenced material: blood, either unsorted or a sorted T cell fraction (not recorded which). The gene calls are TRBV24-1 and TRBJ2-3; D unclear. The receptor comes from a male donor with ankylosing spondylitis or in good health (not recorded which). CDR3 in amino acids: CATSAGITDTQYF. The CDR3 nucleotides are TGTGCCACCAGTGCTGGGATTACAGATACGCAGTATTTT.